Reported below is one T cell receptor (beta chain). It was with 60 Vbeta and 13 Jbeta primers that the PCR ran. The repertoire was sequenced with immunoSEQ multiplex PCR; TCRdb's copy has only in-frame clones and lacks some. The profile shows roughly 200,000 clones, more than 70% of them singletons. The data derive from a study of cytomegalovirus exposure and HLA in healthy donors. V shed 5 bases, J shed 7 bases, and the junction held 12 bases outside the gene matches. The CDR3 extends over 16 amino acids. The V gene's germline CDR1 is MNHNY and CDR2 SVGAGI (reference sequence). The specimen was PBMCs. The receptor was isolated from a man aged 35 to 55 in good health and CMV-seropositive. The chain links TRBV6-6 to TRBJ2-1; 9 bases line up with TRBD2. In DNA form, the CDR3 reads TGTGCCAGCAGTGCCGTTAGCGGGGGCGGAGGGAATGAGCAGTTCTTC. This gives the protein CASSAVSGGGGNEQFF.